One and the same sample provided the 10 T cell receptor beta chains below, sequenced in a study. In TCRdb, the RT-PCR reads were re-called with MiXCR into one record per CDR3 protein. This table holds about 680,000 distinct CDR3 sequences, 12% to 15% found once. The specimen was memory CD4+ T cells from blood. The receptors were sampled from a female donor in good health, serving as a healthy control.

Many counts were recorded for this clonotype. V gene TRBV7-3 combines with J gene TRBJ2-5; TRBD2 is a possible D gene (6 bases). V was pared by 0 bases and J by 5 bases, with 13 bases between. The CDR3 has 15 residues. Germline CDR1 and CDR2: SGHTA and FQGTGA. CDR3 in amino acids: CASSLTGSTVETQYF. The CDR3, as DNA: TGTGCCAGCAGCTTAACCGGGAGTACTGTGGAGACCCAGTACTTC.

This clonotype was seen a few times. The chain carries TRBV6-1 and TRBJ2-1; TRBD2 matches 7 bases. The junction had 10 bases not matched to a gene; V was cut back by 0 bases and J by 8 bases. Per the germline V gene, CDR1 is MNHNS and CDR2 is SASEGT. This CDR3 spans 16 amino acids. CDR3 nucleotide sequence: TGTGCCAGCAGTGAAGCAGTGGCTAGCGGTGGGGATGAGCAGTTCTTC. It translates to CASSEAVASGGDEQFF.

This clonotype has ten or more counts. The chain joins TRBV24-1 to TRBJ2-7, with TRBD1 matching over 10 bases. The CDR3 runs to 18 residues. V lost 2 bases to trimming and J lost 7 bases; unmatched junction nucleotides: 16. Germline CDR1 KGHDR, CDR2 SFDVKD. In DNA, the CDR3 is TGTGCCACCAGTGATTCCTCGCCACGACAGGGGGCTTCGGGGGAGCAGTACTTC. It translates to CATSDSSPRQGASGEQYF.

V is TRBV6-5 and J is TRBJ1-2; D is perhaps TRBD1 (6 bases). The CDR3 sequence is 17 residues long. CDR1 is MNHEY, CDR2 SVGAGI, per germline. V was clipped by 0 bases and J by 7 bases, with 21 bases between them. DNA of the CDR3: TGTGCCAGCAGTTACTCGTCTTTGTCGGGGGGCGTTTTTGGCTACACCTTC. Protein sequence: CASSYSSLSGGVFGYTF.

This clonotype was picked up many times. The rearrangement links TRBV29-1 to TRBJ1-2; the D gene is possibly TRBD1 (5 bases). V dropped 4 bases and J dropped 6 bases, with 15 bases sitting between them. This CDR3 has 13 residues. Germline CDR1 SQVTM, CDR2 ANQGSEA. The DNA of the CDR3 is TGCAGCGTTGCCGTCGGGGGTTCTCATGGCTACACCTTC. Translation gives CSVAVGGSHGYTF. Complete variable domain (other parts from reference TRBV29-1 and TRBJ1-2): SAVISQKPSRDICQRGTSLTIQCQVDSQVTMMFWYRQQPGQSLTLIATANQGSEATYESGFVIDKFPISRPNLTFSTLTVSNMSPEDSSIYLCSVAVGGSHGYTFGSGTRLTVV.

The V call is TRBV7-9, the J call TRBJ2-5; 15 nucleotides align to TRBD2. The V segment lost 3 bases and the J segment 2 bases; nucleotides outside the gene matches: 1. The CDR3 is 16 amino acids. Germline V gene data show CDR1 as SEHNR and CDR2 as FQNEAQ (reference sequence). CDR3 sequence (DNA): TGTGCCAGCAGCTTCGGACTAGCGGGGGGGCAAGAGACCCAGTACTTC. This gives the protein CASSFGLAGGQETQYF. The full variable domain, completed using reference TRBV7-9 and TRBJ2-5, is DTGVSQNPRHKITKRGQNVTFRCDPISEHNRLYWYRQTLGQGPEFLTYFQNEAQLEKSRLLSDRFSAERPKGSFSTLEIQRTEQGDSAMYLCASSFGLAGGQETQYFGPGTRLLVL.

Comment on this clonotype: This may come from a read error, since a much larger clone is one base off. The chain recombines TRBV7-6 with TRBJ2-3, with 8 bases that match TRBD2. The CDR3 is 16 amino acids. Germline V gives CDR1 SGHVS, CDR2 FNYEAQ. V gave up 5 bases and J gave up 3 bases; unmatched junction bases: 10. The CDR3: CASSRLARGLTDTQYF. CDR3 DNA sequence: TGTGCCAGCAGCCGACTAGCGAGAGGCCTTACAGATACGCAGTATTTT.

This clonotype was picked up a small number of times. The chain is built from TRBV29-1 and TRBJ1-2; 7 bases are a match to TRBD1. The junction had 12 bases not matched to a gene; V was cut back by 4 bases and J by 10 bases. The CDR3 is 13 amino acids. Germline CDR1 reads SQVTM; CDR2 reads ANQGSEA. The CDR3 reads CSVVSGGQDDYTF. CDR3 in DNA: TGCAGCGTTGTTTCCGGCGGACAGGATGACTACACCTTC.

This clonotype has a count of ten or more. The gene calls are TRBV20-1 and TRBJ2-5; 7 bases are a match to TRBD1. This CDR3 contains 14 residues. Trimming removed 8 bases from V and 5 bases from J; junction bases left unmatched: 14. The V gene's germline CDR1 is DFQATT and CDR2 SNEGSKA (reference sequence). The CDR3 DNA reads as TGCAGTCCCGTTCTCGGACAGGCTGGGGAGACCCAGTACTTC. Its protein product is CSPVLGQAGETQYF.

CDR3 loop: CASSQDLTLPQFF. The DNA for the CDR3 is TGTGCCAGCAGCCAAGATCTTACACTCCCACAGTTCTTC. The chain has TRBV14 and TRBJ2-1, with D uncertain. V was trimmed by 0 bases and J by 13 bases, leaving 13 bases between them. Looked up from germline, CDR1 is SGHDN and CDR2 is FVKESK. The CDR3 loop spans 13 amino acids.